This T cell receptor (beta chain) was sequenced during a study of beta chain features in type 1 diabetes. All of the isolated RNA was reverse transcribed, so expressed TCRB transcripts were sequenced. Some clones are missing from TCRdb's copy, which holds only in-frame ones; the method was immunoSEQ multiplex PCR. The table shows hundreds of thousands of clones, with 17% occurring only once. Findings and limits, study-wide: cDNA sequencing could over-represent cells with high TCR expression. There were fewer insertions and more deletions at the VDJ junctions of type 1 diabetes patients.

To note about this clone: Its antigen is undetermined.

This TCR derives from a woman younger than 30 in good health. Sample: naive CD4+ T cells from blood.

The CDR3 region has the DNA TGTGCCAGCCCGAGCGGGGACCATCGCCCCTCCACAGATACGCAGTATTTT. It yields the protein CASPSGDHRPSTDTQYF. V and J are TRBV7-3 and TRBJ2-3; the match to TRBD2 covers 7 bases. CDR1 and CDR2 (germline): SGHTA, FQGTGA. CDR3 length equals 17 residues. V shed 8 bases and J 2 bases; nucleotides not matched to a gene: 16.